These 12 T cell receptor beta chains came from one sample sequenced in a study of shared clonotypes between healthy human individuals (dated by TCRdb to 2019 to 2021). The library was produced with the immunoSEQ multiplex PCR assay. The table comes from immuneACCESS by way of TCRdb, which keeps in-frame sequences with V and J called. Part of the clones is missing from these tables; in studies checked, under half for an unresolved V gene and the rest for unknown reasons. This sample has hundreds of thousands of clones in its table, and approximately 79% of those were observed once. In total, the top ten clones hold 1.5% to 2% of the sample. The sequenced sample was memory CD4+ T cells sorted from blood. Taken with the paper, the label for cell subset or site translates to: CD45RA-negative fraction. The source is a woman aged 25 to 39 in good health.

This clone has more than one count but fewer than ten. Other DNA sequences in the sample encode the same CDR3. The J gene is TRBJ2-2, the V gene TRBV27; 7 bases agree with TRBD1. This CDR3 has 13 amino acids. The germline V gene has CDR1 MNHEY and CDR2 SMNVEV (reference sequence). After removal of 5 bases from V and 7 bases from J, the junction contained 4 bases not matched to a gene. The CDR3 sequence is CASSPQGIGELFF. DNA of the CDR3: TGTGCCAGCAGTCCACAGGGGATCGGGGAGCTGTTTTTT.

The genes are TRBV5-1 and TRBJ1-4; 8 nucleotides agree with TRBD1. J was trimmed by 7 bases and V by 0 bases; bases with no gene match: 2. CDR1 and CDR2 from the germline V gene are SGHRS and YFSETQ. The CDR3 is made up of 14 amino acids. CDR3 sequence: CASSLGQGSEKLFF. CDR3 bases: TGCGCCAGCAGCTTGGGACAGGGGAGTGAAAAACTGTTTTTT. Full variable domain (rest looked up from reference TRBV5-1 and TRBJ1-4): KAGVTQTPRYLIKTRGQQVTLSCSPISGHRSVSWYQQTPGQGLQFLFEYFSETQRNKGNFPGRFSGRQFSNSRSEMNVSTLELGDSALYLCASSLGQGSEKLFFGSGTQLSVL.

This clone appeared once. The CDR3 region is CASRPLGRDRALEQYF. CDR3 nucleotides: TGTGCCAGCAGACCTCTCGGTCGGGACAGGGCTCTCGAGCAGTACTTC. V usage is TRBV13 and J usage is TRBJ2-7; 9 positions match TRBD1. CDR3 length: 16 amino acids. The germline V gene encodes CDR1 PRHDT and CDR2 FYEKMQ (reference sequence). With 6 bases clipped from V and 6 bases from J, the junction kept 15 bases outside the gene matches.

The gene calls are TRBV28 and TRBJ1-1; 7 positions agree with TRBD1. The V gene's germline CDR1 is MDHEN and CDR2 SYDVKM. The V and J ends lost 7 bases and 1 base, in that order; junction bases with no gene match: 6. The CDR3 contains 14 residues. The CDR3 region has the DNA TGTGCCAGCACCACCGGACAGGAGAACACTGAAGCTTTCTTT. Translated: CASTTGQENTEAFF.

The chain combines TRBV19 with TRBJ2-7; 10 bases map to TRBD1. V shed 3 bases, J shed 3 bases, and the junction held 2 bases outside the gene matches. Germline CDR1 is LNHDA and CDR2 is SQIVND (reference sequence). The CDR3 has 14 amino acids. CDR3 in amino acids: CASSMRDRGYEQYF. CDR3 nucleotides: TGTGCCAGTAGTATGAGGGACAGGGGCTACGAGCAGTACTTC.

The J gene is TRBJ1-2, the V gene TRBV9; 7 bases agree with TRBD1. The germline V gene has CDR1 SGDLS and CDR2 YYNGEE. V gave up 4 bases and J gave up 8 bases; unmatched junction bases: 8. This CDR3 spans 13 amino acids. The CDR3 DNA follows: TGTGCCAGCAGCCGGACAGGAGAGCACGGCTACACCTTC. Its translation is CASSRTGEHGYTF.

V and J are TRBV27 and TRBJ2-3; TRBD2 aligns across 7 bases. V lost 10 bases, J lost 1 base, and 5 bases stayed unmatched. The CDR3 consists of 13 residues. CDR1 MNHEY and CDR2 SMNVEV come from the germline V gene (reference sequence). Here the CDR3 reads CATASGGTDTQYF. The CDR3 nucleotides are TGTGCCACCGCGAGCGGGGGCACAGATACGCAGTATTTT.

The chain uses TRBV7-9 and TRBJ2-5; D is tentatively TRBD1 or TRBD2 (5 bases each). Germline V gives CDR1 SEHNR, CDR2 FQNEAQ (reference sequence). Trimming removed 2 bases from V and 5 bases from J, with 12 bases in between. CDR3 length: 14 amino acids. This chain's CDR3 is CASSLLSGAETQYF. As DNA, the CDR3 is TGTGCCAGCAGCTTACTGTCCGGGGCGGAGACCCAGTACTTC.

This chain joins TRBV6-6 and TRBJ1-2, with 9 bases lining up with TRBD1. Germline values: CDR1 MNHNY, CDR2 SVGAGI (reference sequence). V shed 7 bases and J 3 bases; nucleotides not matched to a gene: 6. The CDR3 length is 14 residues. CDR3 residues: CASNPGTGYYGYTF. The DNA of the CDR3 is TGTGCCAGCAATCCCGGGACAGGGTACTATGGCTACACCTTC.

The CDR3 protein is CASSEVTGFPSNQPQHF. The CDR3 nucleotides are TGCGCCAGCAGTGAAGTAACAGGTTTCCCTAGCAATCAGCCCCAGCATTTT. V gene TRBV10-1 combines with J gene TRBJ1-5, with D possibly being TRBD1 (5 bases). The CDR3 sequence is 17 residues long. Germline V CDR1 and CDR2: WNHNN, SYGVQD (reference sequence). V was trimmed by 3 bases and J by 0 bases, leaving 15 bases between them.

The genes are TRBV18 and TRBJ2-5; 12 nucleotides match TRBD1. The junction had 19 bases not matched to a gene; V was cut back by 6 bases and J by 5 bases. Germline CDR1 and CDR2: KGHSH and LQKENI. There are 19 residues in the CDR3. DNA of the CDR3: TGTGCCAGCTCCCGACCCAACCCCGGGACAGGGGGCTTCCGGGAGACCCAGTACTTC. Residues: CASSRPNPGTGGFRETQYF.

As to this clone: Other DNA sequences in this specimen translate into the identical CDR3. The chain is built from TRBV5-1 and TRBJ1-1; D is perhaps TRBD1 (6 bases). V dropped 4 bases and J dropped 1 base, with 11 bases sitting between them. The CDR3 is 14 residues long. CDR1 and CDR2 (germline): SGHRS, YFSETQ. The CDR3 sequence is CASSLQQGNTEAFF. CDR3 sequence (DNA): TGCGCCAGCAGCCTTCAACAGGGGAACACTGAAGCTTTCTTT.